This passage covers 4 T cell receptor beta chains from one sample sequenced in a study of cytomegalovirus exposure and HLA in healthy donors. The PCR ran on 60 Vbeta and 13 Jbeta primers. Data came from immunoSEQ multiplex PCR; TCRdb stores just in-frame clones and leaves some out. The sample lists 200,000 to 250,000 clones; around 80% were seen once. What was sequenced was PBMCs. The receptors derive from a woman between 55 and 75 years old in good health and CMV-seropositive.

In its sample, this clone was seen once. This chain uses TRBV5-1 with TRBJ1-1, with D unresolved. CDR1 and CDR2 from the germline V gene are SGHRS and YFSETQ. Trimming left V 2 bases short and J 0 bases short, with 8 bases between. The CDR3 has 14 amino acids. CDR3 amino acids: CASSFSGMNTEAFF. CDR3 nucleotide sequence: TGCGCCAGCAGCTTCTCCGGGATGAACACTGAAGCTTTCTTT.

The chain employs TRBV10-3 and TRBJ1-1; D is perhaps TRBD1 (5 bases). The CDR3 length is 15 residues. Trimming took off 6 bases at V and 1 base at J, with 15 bases between the two ends. Germline values: CDR1 ENHRY, CDR2 SYGVKD. The DNA for the CDR3 is TGTGCCATCAGGGGGACTTTCGAGGGGAACACTGAAGCTTTCTTT. The encoded protein is CAIRGTFEGNTEAFF.

In this sample, this clone turned up a few times. The CDR3 nucleotides read TGTGCCAGCAGCGCGGGACCCGGCGAGACCCAGTACTTC. Translated: CASSAGPGETQYF. The chain links TRBV11-2 to TRBJ2-5; D is perhaps TRBD2 (6 bases). Looked up from germline, CDR1 is SGHAT and CDR2 is FQNNGV. The CDR3 contains 13 residues. Between the trimmed V and J ends, which lost 5 bases and 5 bases, there was a span of 12 bases.

This clone was recorded once. This chain's CDR3 is CASSRKLAGHQETQYF. The CDR3 DNA sequence: TGTGCCAGCAGCCGAAAACTAGCGGGGCATCAAGAGACCCAGTACTTC. The chain joins TRBV14 to TRBJ2-5; 10 nucleotides align to TRBD2. The CDR3 contains 16 residues. Germline values: CDR1 SGHDN, CDR2 FVKESK. The V and J ends lost 4 bases and 2 bases, in that order; junction bases with no gene match: 7.